This TCR beta chain originates from a study of blood T cell repertoires in COVID-19. About the study: COVID-19 samples, acute and convalescent, were from the United States, Italy and Spain. T cells, B-cell-depleted T cells, or PBMCs supplied cDNA or gDNA.

Original analysis: It was from reference gene primer amplification that nucleated cell counts were estimated. Sequencing used immunoSEQ multiplex PCR; TCRdb keeps in-frame clones, though not all of them. The V and J calls and clone size come from that table; D and trimming were worked out from the DNA. The top ten hold 4% of the sample, which has 95,000 to 150,000 clones, around three quarters seen once. The sample consisted of peripheral blood. This receptor was obtained from a woman of 80 years or more with acute or convalescent COVID-19.

The CDR3 coding sequence is TGTGCCACCAGTGATGATGACAAGATCTATGGCTACACCTTC. This translates into CATSDDDKIYGYTF. The V call is TRBV24-1, the J call TRBJ1-2, with D unclear. The V end lost 3 bases, the J end lost 4 bases, and 11 bases lay between the germline ends. The CDR3 length is 14 residues. Germline lookup yields CDR1 KGHDR and CDR2 SFDVKD.